This T cell receptor beta chain appears in the sequencing data of a study of CD8 T cells in Susac syndrome. When the RNA was reverse transcribed, random hexamers were used with an input of roughly 0.45 to 1 ug. TCRdb called the immunoSEQ multiplex PCR reads again in MiXCR, with one record for every CDR3 protein. The sample gives 50,000 or so distinct CDR3 sequences, nearly 95% of which show up once; approximately 0.41% is in the top ten. Looked up from germline, CDR1 is GTSNPN and CDR2 is SVGIG (reference sequence). V gave up 1 base and J gave up 6 bases; unmatched junction bases: 5. CDR3 size: 13 residues.

The rearrangement joins TRBV30 to TRBJ1-2; 7 positions match TRBD1. This clonotype was sampled from a human donor in good health. The specimen was CD8+ T cells from PBMCs. The CDR3 region is CAWSDGRGDGYTF. CDR3 DNA sequence: TGTGCCTGGAGTGACGGCAGGGGGGATGGCTACACCTTC.